The clone carrying this T cell receptor (beta chain) came up many times. The sample originates from a study of T cells in Graves' hyperthyroidism and ophthalmopathy. Amplification targeted TCR beta CDR3 regions from RNA transcripts. First-round RT-PCR targeting the TCR CDR3 was performed with the HTBI primer set. TCRdb used MiXCR to reprocess the multiplex PCR reads, holding one entry per CDR3 protein. Among around 420,000 distinct CDR3 sequences listed, about 15% were seen once. The CDR3 has 9 residues. Germline V gene sequence: CDR1 DFQATT, CDR2 SNEGSKA (reference sequence). The V and J ends lost 2 bases and 7 bases respectively, with 2 bases between them.

The gene calls are TRBV20-1 and TRBJ2-5; D is unclear. Sequenced sample: blood. This clonotype originated in a woman aged 18-29 years with Graves' hyperthyroidism. The CDR3 region has the DNA TGCAGTGCTAGAAGGACCCAGTACTTC. This gives the protein CSARRTQYF.